This is a list of T cell receptor beta chains from one sample in a study of shared clonotypes between healthy human individuals. Here immunoSEQ multiplex PCR was the method, and the copy in TCRdb shows in-frame clones only, minus some. The sample lists about 2 million clones, roughly 95% occurring once. Source material: naive CD8+ T cells sorted from blood. The receptors stem from a man younger than 35 in good health. Both conserved end residues are part of each CDR3. A D gene is named only where the DNA matches it firmly. Some rows have no size entry. The others give once, few or many, or a class for an expanded clone.

TRBJ2-7,TRBV28,NA,NA,CASSIPSSVPSSYEQYF,TGTGCCAGCAGTATACCTTCCTCCGTCCCGAGCTCCTACGAGCAGTACTTC
TRBJ2-5,TRBV7-9,TRBD2,NA,CASTPLGRLAGGETQYF,TGTGCCAGCACCCCCCTCGGAAGACTAGCGGGAGGGGAGACCCAGTACTTC
TRBJ2-1,TRBV7-9,TRBD1,NA,CASSLTGDNEQFF,TGTGCCAGCAGCTTGACAGGGGACAATGAGCAGTTCTTC
TRBJ2-3,TRBV9,NA,NA,CASSVEGDTDTQYF,TGTGCCAGCAGCGTTGAGGGAGACACAGATACGCAGTATTTT
TRBJ2-7,TRBV6-5,TRBD2,NA,CASGPGGSFSYEQYF,TGTGCCAGCGGTCCGGGGGGAAGTTTCTCCTACGAGCAGTACTTC
TRBJ2-7,TRBV28,NA,NA,CASSSYRYEQYF,TGTGCCAGCAGCTCTTATAGGTACGAGCAGTACTTC
TRBJ2-7,TRBV27,TRBD1,NA,CASSPPGTGEGEQYF,TGTGCCAGCAGTCCGCCCGGGACAGGGGAAGGCGAGCAGTACTTC
TRBJ2-2,TRBV29-1,NA,NA,CSVDMDSRGELSF,TGCAGCGTTGATATGGACAGCCGAGGGGAGCTGTCTTTT
TRBJ2-7,TRBV4-1,NA,once,CASSLPGRGHEQYF,TGCGCCAGCAGCCTACCAGGAAGGGGCCACGAGCAGTACTTC
TRBJ1-2,TRBV4-1,TRBD1,NA,CASSQDDRALYGYTF,TGCGCCAGCAGCCAAGATGACAGGGCGCTATATGGCTACACCTTC
TRBJ1-1,TRBV6-6,NA,NA,CASSYGAGTEAFF,TGTGCCAGCAGTTACGGAGCGGGTACTGAAGCTTTCTTT
TRBJ1-2,TRBV27,NA,once,CATSVGLNYGYTF,TGTGCCACTTCGGTAGGCCTTAACTATGGCTACACCTTC
TRBJ2-7,TRBV29-1,NA,NA,CSVAGPITYEQYF,TGCAGCGTTGCGGGACCGATAACCTACGAGCAGTACTTC
TRBJ2-3,TRBV7-9,NA,NA,CASSSWATYTDTQYF,TGTGCCAGCAGCTCCTGGGCCACGTACACAGATACGCAGTATTTT
TRBJ2-2,TRBV7-8,NA,NA,CASTPDKGTGELFF,TGTGCCAGCACGCCTGACAAGGGGACCGGGGAGCTGTTTTTT
TRBJ2-7,TRBV6-5,NA,NA,CASTGQLYEQYF,TGTGCCAGCACGGGACAACTCTACGAGCAGTACTTC
TRBJ2-1,TRBV4-2,NA,NA,CASSASENPNEQFF,TGTGCCAGCAGCGCTAGCGAAAATCCCAATGAGCAGTTCTTC
TRBJ1-2,TRBV4-1,NA,NA,CASSQGTLNYGYTF,TGCGCCAGCAGCCAAGGAACTCTAAATTATGGCTACACCTTC
TRBJ1-3,TRBV27,NA,NA,CASLSLSGNTIYF,TGTGCCAGCCTTAGCCTCTCTGGAAACACCATATATTTT
TRBJ1-1,TRBV5-6,TRBD1,NA,CASSSPGQGLVGTEAFF,TGTGCCAGCAGCTCACCGGGACAGGGGTTGGTGGGCACTGAAGCTTTCTTT
TRBJ2-2,TRBV7-9,NA,once,CASSRPDPNTGELFF,TGTGCCAGCAGCCGCCCAGACCCGAACACCGGGGAGCTGTTTTTT
TRBJ2-7,TRBV7-9,NA,NA,CASSSVGPYEQYF,TGTGCCAGCAGCTCCGTAGGTCCATACGAGCAGTACTTC
TRBJ2-3,TRBV18,NA,NA,CASGGGASDTQYF,TGTGCCAGTGGAGGGGGCGCCTCAGATACGCAGTATTTT
TRBJ2-7,TRBV29-1,TRBD2,NA,CSVEEGSRTSGYEQYF,TGCAGCGTTGAAGAAGGAAGTAGGACTAGCGGCTACGAGCAGTACTTC
TRBJ1-1,TRBV9,NA,NA,CASSAGAGTEAFF,TGTGCCAGCAGCGCGGGAGCGGGCACTGAAGCTTTCTTT
TRBJ2-3,TRBV7-9,NA,NA,CASSLYGGGTDTQYF,TGTGCCAGCAGCTTATACGGCGGGGGCACAGATACGCAGTATTTT
TRBJ1-1,TRBV13,NA,NA,CASSFYTEAFF,TGTGCCAGCAGCTTTTACACTGAAGCTTTCTTT
TRBJ1-2,TRBV19,NA,NA,CASSINTGYTF,TGTGCCAGTAGTATAAACACCGGCTACACCTTC
TRBJ2-1,TRBV25-1,TRBD2,once,CASSEGLVNEQFF,TGTGCCAGCAGCGAAGGACTAGTCAATGAGCAGTTCTTC
TRBJ1-6,TRBV7-2,NA,NA,CASSLHQGSYNSPLHF,TGTGCCAGCAGCTTACATCAGGGGTCCTATAATTCACCCCTCCACTTT
TRBJ1-2,TRBV30,NA,NA,CAGEADLYGYTF,TGTGCCGGCGAGGCAGACCTCTATGGCTACACCTTC
TRBJ1-1,TRBV15,NA,once,CATGTPERTEAFF,TGTGCCACCGGGACTCCGGAGAGGACTGAAGCTTTCTTT
TRBJ2-7,TRBV4-3,TRBD1,NA,CASSQDRSYSHTYEQYF,TGCGCCAGCAGCCAGGACAGGTCCTACAGTCATACCTACGAGCAGTACTTC
TRBJ2-7,TRBV30,NA,NA,CAWSVRGREQYF,TGTGCCTGGAGTGTACGCGGTAGGGAGCAGTACTTC
TRBJ2-5,TRBV5-4,NA,NA,CASSPGIGETQYF,TGTGCCAGCAGCCCAGGGATTGGGGAGACCCAGTACTTC
TRBJ2-7,TRBV6-5,TRBD1,few,CASSYGQGAYEQYF,TGTGCCAGCAGTTACGGGCAGGGGGCCTACGAGCAGTACTTC
TRBJ1-2,TRBV15,TRBD1,NA,CATSSDRKTGYGYTF,TGTGCCACCAGCTCGGACAGGAAAACTGGCTATGGCTACACCTTC
TRBJ2-5,TRBV5-4,NA,NA,CASSFTRVRQETQYF,TGTGCCAGCAGCTTCACGCGGGTCCGCCAAGAGACCCAGTACTTC
TRBJ1-4,TRBV28,NA,NA,CASSFGGEEKLFF,TGTGCCAGCAGTTTCGGGGGAGAGGAAAAACTGTTTTTT
TRBJ1-1,TRBV4-2,NA,NA,CASSQASLGTEAFF,TGTGCCAGCAGCCAGGCTTCCCTGGGCACTGAAGCTTTCTTT
TRBJ2-1,TRBV4-3,NA,NA,CASSQGGGTYNEQFF,TGCGCCAGCAGCCAAGGAGGCGGTACCTACAATGAGCAGTTCTTC
TRBJ2-3,TRBV28,TRBD2,NA,CASSPGSGDTDTQYF,TGTGCCAGCAGTCCTGGGAGCGGGGATACAGATACGCAGTATTTT
TRBJ1-5,TRBV2,TRBD1,NA,CASSEPGGQEKPQHF,TGTGCCAGCAGTGAGCCAGGGGGACAGGAAAAGCCCCAGCATTTT
TRBJ2-3,TRBV27,NA,NA,CASSKPGIRGTDTQYF,TGTGCCAGCAGTAAGCCCGGGATCAGGGGCACAGATACGCAGTATTTT
TRBJ2-1,TRBV28,TRBD2,NA,CASTPARSGGPYNEQFF,TGTGCCAGCACCCCCGCCCGTAGCGGGGGCCCCTACAATGAGCAGTTCTTC
TRBJ1-1,TRBV6-1,NA,NA,CASSLWEGTNTEAFF,TGTGCCAGCAGTCTCTGGGAGGGCACGAACACTGAAGCTTTCTTT
TRBJ2-2,TRBV4-3,NA,NA,CASSSDGTGELFF,TGCGCCAGCAGCTCGGACGGCACCGGGGAGCTGTTTTTT
TRBJ1-2,TRBV28,NA,few,CASSSGDYGYTF,TGTGCCAGCAGTTCGGGGGACTATGGCTACACCTTC
TRBJ2-7,TRBV4-3,NA,NA,CASSQDWAGAAYEQYF,TGCGCCAGCAGCCAAGATTGGGCAGGGGCGGCCTACGAGCAGTACTTC
TRBJ1-2,TRBV5-4,TRBD1,NA,CASSWGTGDYGYTF,TGTGCCAGCAGCTGGGGGACAGGGGACTATGGCTACACCTTC
TRBJ1-2,TRBV10-3,NA,few,CAISALQTNYGYTF,TGTGCCATCAGCGCTCTACAGACTAACTATGGCTACACCTTC